This T cell receptor beta chain was sequenced during a study of cytomegalovirus exposure and HLA in healthy donors. General study points: In vitro confirmation showed three CMV-associated chains to be CMV antigen specific. The study reported that TCR beta sequences accurately predicted HLA-A and HLA-B alleles in most subjects.

The PCR made use of 60 Vbeta and 13 Jbeta primers. TCRdb's copy holds only in-frame clones and misses some; the assay was immunoSEQ multiplex PCR. Counted here are more than 85,000 clones, around 86% occurring once; the ten biggest clones make up around 2%. CDR1 and CDR2 from the germline V gene are MGHRA and YSYEKL. V shed 5 bases, J shed 1 base, and the junction held 5 bases outside the gene matches. This CDR3 contains 15 residues. Of note for this clone: Antigen: not known.

The TCR was taken from a man aged 40-50 years in good health and CMV-seronegative. The sample taken for sequencing was PBMCs. V gene TRBV4-1 combines with J gene TRBJ1-1; 9 nucleotides align to TRBD1. This CDR3 reads CASSSRTGENTEAFF. CDR3 nucleotide sequence: TGCGCCAGCAGCTCCAGGACAGGGGAGAACACTGAAGCTTTCTTT.